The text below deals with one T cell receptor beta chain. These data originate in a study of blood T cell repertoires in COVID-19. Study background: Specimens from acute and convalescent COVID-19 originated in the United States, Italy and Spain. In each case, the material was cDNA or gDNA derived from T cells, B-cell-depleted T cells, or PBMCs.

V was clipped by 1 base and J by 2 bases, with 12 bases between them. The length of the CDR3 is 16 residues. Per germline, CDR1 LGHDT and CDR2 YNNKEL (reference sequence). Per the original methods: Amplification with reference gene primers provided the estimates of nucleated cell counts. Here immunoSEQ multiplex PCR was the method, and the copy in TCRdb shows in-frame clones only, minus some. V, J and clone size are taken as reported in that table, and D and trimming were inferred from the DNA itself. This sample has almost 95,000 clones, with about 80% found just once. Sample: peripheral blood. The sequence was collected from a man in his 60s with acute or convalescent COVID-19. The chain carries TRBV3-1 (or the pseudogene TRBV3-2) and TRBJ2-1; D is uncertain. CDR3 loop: CASSQGREITYNEQFF. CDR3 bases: TGTGCCAGCAGCCAAGGGAGAGAGATCACCTACAATGAGCAGTTCTTC.